A selection of T cell receptor beta chains follows, all from one sample in a study of cytotoxic CD8 clonotypes in ibrutinib-treated CLL. Assay: immunoSEQ multiplex PCR; the TCRdb copy retains only in-frame clones and omits some. The table shows about 58,000 clones, with approximately 71% occurring only once. The source material was PBMCs, sampled after 12 months of ibrutinib treatment. All receptors come from a human donor with chronic lymphocytic leukemia. Each CDR3 is given with its conserved first and last residue. Fields, in order: V gene, J gene, D gene, clone size, CDR3 protein, CDR3 DNA. D genes are given only for firm matches. A row's size may be missing; if present it is once, few, many or a size class.

v_gene: TRBV27
j_gene: TRBJ2-7
d_gene: TRBD1
abundance: .
CDR3aa: CASSTGDSGYEQYF
CDR3nt: TGTGCCAGCAGTACTGGGGACAGCGGCTACGAGCAGTACTTC

v_gene: TRBV19
j_gene: TRBJ2-7
d_gene: .
abundance: .
CDR3aa: CASSSHATHDRVSYEQYF
CDR3nt: TGTGCCAGTAGTTCTCACGCTACGCACGACCGAGTCTCCTACGAGCAGTACTTC

v_gene: TRBV11-2
j_gene: TRBJ2-3
d_gene: .
abundance: .
CDR3aa: CASSFSGGALRTDTQYF
CDR3nt: TGTGCCAGCAGCTTCAGTGGGGGAGCGCTGCGCACAGATACGCAGTATTTT

v_gene: TRBV5-1
j_gene: TRBJ1-1
d_gene: .
abundance: .
CDR3aa: CASSLVVGNTEAFF
CDR3nt: TGCGCCAGCAGCTTGGTAGTCGGGAACACTGAAGCTTTCTTT

v_gene: TRBV11-3
j_gene: TRBJ2-1
d_gene: TRBD2
abundance: few
CDR3aa: CASSFGLAGGSYNEQFF
CDR3nt: TGTGCCAGCAGCTTCGGTCTAGCGGGAGGTTCTTACAATGAGCAGTTCTTC

v_gene: TRBV18
j_gene: TRBJ2-1
d_gene: .
abundance: .
CDR3aa: CASSPFNRSRMVNEQFF
CDR3nt: TGTGCCAGCTCACCTTTTAACAGGAGCCGGATGGTCAATGAGCAGTTCTTC

v_gene: TRBV28
j_gene: TRBJ1-1
d_gene: .
abundance: .
CDR3aa: CASTPSRNTEAFF
CDR3nt: TGTGCCAGCACCCCCAGCAGGAACACTGAAGCTTTCTTT

v_gene: TRBV7-2
j_gene: TRBJ2-7
d_gene: TRBD2
abundance: .
CDR3aa: CASSFLTGGPYEQYF
CDR3nt: TGTGCCAGCAGCTTTCTAACGGGAGGGCCTTACGAGCAGTACTTC

v_gene: TRBV29-1
j_gene: TRBJ2-5
d_gene: .
abundance: .
CDR3aa: CSVRRGVQETQYF
CDR3nt: TGCAGCGTACGCAGGGGTGTGCAAGAGACCCAGTACTTC

v_gene: TRBV6-1
j_gene: TRBJ2-1
d_gene: .
abundance: .
CDR3aa: CASRVPSGGYNEQFF
CDR3nt: TGTGCCAGCAGAGTCCCGAGCGGAGGCTACAATGAGCAGTTCTTC

v_gene: TRBV7-3
j_gene: TRBJ2-7
d_gene: TRBD1
abundance: .
CDR3aa: CASSHPTGATYEQYF
CDR3nt: TGTGCCAGCAGCCACCCGACAGGGGCAACCTACGAGCAGTACTTC

v_gene: TRBV28
j_gene: TRBJ2-7
d_gene: .
abundance: .
CDR3aa: CASSISYEQYF
CDR3nt: TGTGCCAGCAGTATATCCTACGAGCAGTACTTC

v_gene: TRBV2
j_gene: TRBJ2-6
d_gene: TRBD1
abundance: .
CDR3aa: CASSGRTGASGANVLTF
CDR3nt: TGTGCCAGCAGTGGACGGACAGGAGCCTCTGGGGCCAACGTCCTGACTTTC

v_gene: TRBV11-2
j_gene: TRBJ2-7
d_gene: TRBD2
abundance: .
CDR3aa: CASSLVAGGWYEQYF
CDR3nt: TGTGCCAGCAGCTTAGTAGCGGGAGGGTGGTACGAGCAGTACTTC

v_gene: TRBV6-1
j_gene: TRBJ2-3
d_gene: .
abundance: few
CDR3aa: CASSDGADTQYF
CDR3nt: TGTGCCAGCAGTGATGGGGCAGATACGCAGTATTTT

v_gene: TRBV6-5
j_gene: TRBJ2-1
d_gene: .
abundance: .
CDR3aa: CASSYGGFDSYNEQFF
CDR3nt: TGTGCCAGCAGTTACGGGGGGTTCGACTCCTACAATGAGCAGTTCTTC

v_gene: TRBV19
j_gene: TRBJ2-3
d_gene: TRBD1
abundance: few
CDR3aa: CASSTSSGTDLDTQYF
CDR3nt: TGTGCCAGTAGTACGTCATCCGGGACAGACTTAGATACGCAGTATTTT

v_gene: TRBV28
j_gene: TRBJ2-7
d_gene: TRBD1
abundance: .
CDR3aa: CASERPGGTYEQYF
CDR3nt: TGTGCCAGCGAACGACCAGGGGGAACCTACGAGCAGTACTTC

v_gene: TRBV6-5
j_gene: TRBJ2-7
d_gene: TRBD2
abundance: .
CDR3aa: CASSSRTSLYEQYF
CDR3nt: TGTGCCAGCAGTTCCAGGACTAGTCTCTACGAGCAGTACTTC

v_gene: TRBV5-1
j_gene: TRBJ2-7
d_gene: TRBD1
abundance: .
CDR3aa: CASNRDRVNSYEQYF
CDR3nt: TGCGCCAGCAACCGGGACAGGGTAAATTCCTACGAGCAGTACTTC

v_gene: TRBV2
j_gene: TRBJ2-7
d_gene: TRBD1
abundance: .
CDR3aa: CASSPDRGPLLGHSYEQYF
CDR3nt: TGTGCCAGCAGTCCCGACAGGGGGCCCCTTCTAGGGCACTCCTACGAGCAGTACTTC

v_gene: TRBV7-2
j_gene: TRBJ1-5
d_gene: TRBD1
abundance: .
CDR3aa: CASSRTGGLYSNQPQHF
CDR3nt: TGTGCCAGCAGCCGGACAGGGGGACTCTATAGCAATCAGCCCCAGCATTTT

v_gene: TRBV6-6
j_gene: TRBJ2-2
d_gene: .
abundance: few
CDR3aa: CASSNTGELFF
CDR3nt: TGTGCCAGCAGTAACACCGGGGAGCTGTTTTTT

v_gene: TRBV29-1
j_gene: TRBJ2-5
d_gene: TRBD1
abundance: .
CDR3aa: CSARQGTETQYF
CDR3nt: TGCAGCGCCAGACAGGGAACGGAGACCCAGTACTTC

v_gene: TRBV29-1
j_gene: TRBJ1-5
d_gene: TRBD1
abundance: .
CDR3aa: CSSGTALYSNQPQHF
CDR3nt: TGCAGCTCCGGGACAGCCCTATATAGCAATCAGCCCCAGCATTTT

v_gene: TRBV19
j_gene: TRBJ2-2
d_gene: .
abundance: .
CDR3aa: CASSRSGHSVVNTGELFF
CDR3nt: TGTGCCAGTTCCAGGAGCGGGCATTCCGTCGTGAACACCGGGGAGCTGTTTTTT

v_gene: TRBV7-8
j_gene: TRBJ2-2
d_gene: .
abundance: .
CDR3aa: CASSLASEGTGELFF
CDR3nt: TGTGCCAGCAGCTTAGCTTCGGAGGGCACCGGGGAGCTGTTTTTT

v_gene: TRBV4-1
j_gene: TRBJ2-7
d_gene: TRBD2
abundance: .
CDR3aa: CASSHPSPPGLAGGGYEQYF
CDR3nt: TGCGCCAGCAGCCACCCCTCGCCCCCGGGACTAGCGGGAGGGGGCTACGAGCAGTACTTC

v_gene: TRBV15
j_gene: TRBJ1-2
d_gene: .
abundance: few
CDR3aa: CATSRGSGARYTF
CDR3nt: TGTGCCACCAGCAGAGGGTCAGGGGCTCGCTACACCTTC

v_gene: TRBV21-1
j_gene: TRBJ2-7
d_gene: .
abundance: .
CDR3aa: CASSAATSGSYEQYF
CDR3nt: TGTGCCAGCAGCGCGGCGACTAGCGGGAGCTACGAGCAGTACTTC

v_gene: TRBV6-4
j_gene: TRBJ2-3
d_gene: TRBD1
abundance: .
CDR3aa: CASSPDRGTDTQYF
CDR3nt: TGTGCCAGCAGCCCGGACAGGGGGACAGATACGCAGTATTTT

v_gene: TRBV5-1
j_gene: TRBJ2-5
d_gene: .
abundance: once
CDR3aa: CASSLGGGGPGETQYF
CDR3nt: TGCGCCAGCAGCTTGGGTGGGGGAGGCCCCGGAGAGACCCAGTACTTC

v_gene: TRBV5-4
j_gene: TRBJ1-4
d_gene: .
abundance: .
CDR3aa: CASSLGHATNEKLFF
CDR3nt: TGTGCCAGCAGCTTGGGCCATGCAACTAATGAAAAACTGTTTTTT

v_gene: TRBV7-3
j_gene: TRBJ1-6
d_gene: .
abundance: .
CDR3aa: CASSLLGGPNSPLHF
CDR3nt: TGTGCCAGCAGCTTATTGGGGGGGCCTAATTCACCCCTCCACTTT

v_gene: TRBV5-1
j_gene: TRBJ2-7
d_gene: TRBD1
abundance: few
CDR3aa: CASSPPGQGREQYF
CDR3nt: TGCGCCAGCAGCCCCCCGGGACAGGGGCGCGAGCAGTACTTC

v_gene: TRBV19
j_gene: TRBJ1-5
d_gene: .
abundance: .
CDR3aa: CASSSSGSGYQPQHF
CDR3nt: TGTGCCAGTAGTAGTTCGGGGAGCGGGTATCAGCCCCAGCATTTT

v_gene: TRBV4-1
j_gene: TRBJ2-7
d_gene: TRBD2
abundance: .
CDR3aa: CASSRGLVSPEQYF
CDR3nt: TGCGCCAGCAGCCGTGGACTAGTTTCGCCCGAGCAGTACTTC

v_gene: TRBV18
j_gene: TRBJ2-1
d_gene: .
abundance: .
CDR3aa: CASSPGGKKNNEQFF
CDR3nt: TGTGCCAGCTCACCAGGTGGAAAGAAAAACAATGAGCAGTTCTTC

v_gene: TRBV6-5
j_gene: TRBJ2-5
d_gene: .
abundance: .
CDR3aa: CASRNNQETQYF
CDR3nt: TGTGCCAGCAGGAACAATCAAGAGACCCAGTACTTC

v_gene: TRBV5-1
j_gene: TRBJ2-7
d_gene: .
abundance: .
CDR3aa: CASSRDLSSYEQYF
CDR3nt: TGCGCCAGCAGCCGGGACTTAAGCTCCTACGAGCAGTACTTC

v_gene: TRBV7-2
j_gene: TRBJ2-7
d_gene: TRBD2
abundance: .
CDR3aa: CASSSRMTSGNYEQYF
CDR3nt: TGTGCCAGCAGCTCCAGAATGACTAGCGGGAACTACGAGCAGTACTTC

v_gene: TRBV7-8
j_gene: TRBJ1-2
d_gene: TRBD1
abundance: .
CDR3aa: CASSLDAGTGYYGYTF
CDR3nt: TGTGCCAGCAGCTTAGATGCCGGGACAGGGTACTATGGCTACACCTTC

v_gene: TRBV27
j_gene: TRBJ2-1
d_gene: .
abundance: .
CDR3aa: CASSLTDHSYNEQFF
CDR3nt: TGTGCCAGCAGTCTGACAGATCACTCCTACAATGAGCAGTTCTTC

v_gene: TRBV19
j_gene: TRBJ1-1
d_gene: .
abundance: .
CDR3aa: CASSIWGGNTEAFF
CDR3nt: TGTGCCAGTAGTATCTGGGGCGGTAACACTGAAGCTTTCTTT

v_gene: TRBV7-3
j_gene: TRBJ1-3
d_gene: TRBD1
abundance: .
CDR3aa: CASSQETGSYTIYF
CDR3nt: TGCGCCAGCAGCCAAGAGACAGGGTCATACACCATATATTTT

v_gene: TRBV7-9
j_gene: TRBJ1-3
d_gene: TRBD1
abundance: .
CDR3aa: CASSYAGTGGASGNTIYF
CDR3nt: TGTGCCAGCAGCTATGCCGGGACAGGGGGCGCTTCTGGAAACACCATATATTTT

v_gene: TRBV6-1
j_gene: TRBJ2-1
d_gene: TRBD2
abundance: few
CDR3aa: CASSELGGRDDEQFF
CDR3nt: TGTGCCAGCAGTGAATTGGGCGGGAGGGACGATGAGCAGTTCTTC

v_gene: TRBV4-3
j_gene: TRBJ2-2
d_gene: .
abundance: .
CDR3aa: CASSPGDGLEWTGELFF
CDR3nt: TGCGCCAGCAGCCCCGGTGATGGGTTGGAATGGACCGGGGAGCTGTTTTTT

v_gene: TRBV19
j_gene: TRBJ2-5
d_gene: .
abundance: few
CDR3aa: CASSSGIEETQYF
CDR3nt: TGTGCCAGTAGTAGCGGGATCGAGGAGACCCAGTACTTC

v_gene: TRBV11-2
j_gene: TRBJ2-3
d_gene: .
abundance: once
CDR3aa: CASSLEGWAPSTQYF
CDR3nt: TGTGCCAGCAGCTTAGAGGGCTGGGCGCCGAGTACGCAGTATTTT

v_gene: TRBV15
j_gene: TRBJ1-5
d_gene: .
abundance: .
CDR3aa: CATSRDSVSNQPQHF
CDR3nt: TGTGCCACCAGCAGAGACAGCGTTAGCAATCAGCCCCAGCATTTT

v_gene: TRBV25-1
j_gene: TRBJ2-2
d_gene: .
abundance: .
CDR3aa: CATATYPDTGELFF
CDR3nt: TGTGCCACGGCCACCTACCCGGACACCGGGGAGCTGTTTTTT

v_gene: TRBV4-2
j_gene: TRBJ1-2
d_gene: .
abundance: few
CDR3aa: CASSQESRDTYYGYTF
CDR3nt: TGTGCCAGCAGCCAAGAGAGTCGCGACACGTACTATGGCTACACCTTC

v_gene: TRBV27
j_gene: TRBJ2-1
d_gene: TRBD1
abundance: .
CDR3aa: CASSSGQGIYNEQFF
CDR3nt: TGTGCCAGCAGTTCGGGACAGGGTATCTACAATGAGCAGTTCTTC

v_gene: TRBV7-2
j_gene: TRBJ1-5
d_gene: TRBD1
abundance: few
CDR3aa: CASSLRTGSNQPQHF
CDR3nt: TGTGCCAGCAGCTTACGGACAGGGTCGAATCAGCCCCAGCATTTT

v_gene: TRBV28
j_gene: TRBJ1-5
d_gene: .
abundance: once
CDR3aa: CASSLSTGYNQPQHF
CDR3nt: TGTGCCAGCAGTTTATCCACAGGGTACAATCAGCCCCAGCATTTT

v_gene: TRBV19
j_gene: TRBJ2-7
d_gene: TRBD1
abundance: .
CDR3aa: CASRLHLDRDRAAYEQYF
CDR3nt: TGTGCCAGTAGACTTCACCTCGACCGGGACAGGGCGGCCTACGAGCAGTACTTC

v_gene: TRBV28
j_gene: TRBJ1-2
d_gene: .
abundance: few
CDR3aa: CASSGDRNSYGYTF
CDR3nt: TGTGCCAGCAGTGGCGACAGAAACTCCTATGGCTACACCTTC

v_gene: TRBV4-2
j_gene: TRBJ2-3
d_gene: .
abundance: .
CDR3aa: CASSPRSGTPTTDTQYF
CDR3nt: TGTGCCAGCAGCCCCCGATCCGGGACACCCACCACAGATACGCAGTATTTT